This TCR beta chain was sequenced for a study of tumor-infiltrating lymphocytes in primary liver carcinoma. cDNA specific to TCR beta was made from 500 to 650 ng of total RNA, with a constant-region primer employed for priming. Three nested multiplex PCR rounds, a slightly modified ARM-PCR, produced the libraries for TCR beta. Amplification in the first two PCR rounds was performed using TRBV1-TRBV30 forward primers and a C-beta reverse primer for 10 cycles each. TCRdb itself ran the multiplex PCR reads through MiXCR, one entry per CDR3 protein. Among about 190,000 distinct CDR3 sequences, just under 85% were seen once, and the ten largest hold 15% to 20%. Remarks on this clonotype: The antigen is unknown. This may come from a read error, since a much larger clone is one base off.

Scientists recovered RNA and DNA together from roughly 20-30 mg of unsorted bulk tissue. The length of the CDR3 is 14 residues. Per the germline V gene, CDR1 is SGHRS and CDR2 is YFSETQ. V was clipped by 5 bases and J by 2 bases, with 10 bases between them. Points from the study as a whole: Just around 7-25% of top clones spanned all five tumor regions. Tumor region pairs showed greater overlap than either tumor-adjacent or tumor-blood pairs did.

The sequenced material came from tumor tissue from primary liver carcinoma. The sequence was obtained from a man between 35 and 55 years old with primary liver carcinoma and hepatitis B virus infection. The chain employs TRBV5-1 and TRBJ2-2; D remains unclear. In nucleotides, the CDR3 is TGCGCCAGCAGGGTGGGCCGTAACACCGGGGAGCTGTTTTTT. Translation: CASRVGRNTGELFF.